Sequencing of this TCR beta chain was carried out in a study of beta chain features in type 1 diabetes (dated by TCRdb to between 2017 and 2018). Study-level background: No differences in mean age, gender distribution, total cell number or subset yield were found between patients and healthy donors. A total of about 100 million sorted cells were examined across all samples, and RNA yield correlated strongly with the number of cells per subset. The study compared the TCRB repertoires of sorted circulating CD4+ T cell subsets in recently diagnosed type 1 diabetes patients with those in matched healthy donors. Whereas all 30 or so donors provided naive and central memory subsets, regulatory and stem cell-like memory subsets were isolated from just 8 patients and about eight healthy donors. The study at large found these results: Shorter templates might have been favored by PCR, but patient and control samples were amplified and corrected together, so both groups would have been affected equally by any skew. HLA sub-analyses involved small numbers of individuals, so any influence of HLA type on TCRB rearrangement remained unresolved. Naive, central memory and regulatory TCRB repertoires appeared more similar among patients than among healthy donors. Because cDNA rather than genomic DNA was sequenced, highly expressing activated cells could have been over-represented, although no difference in activation and CD3 levels was found between groups. Type 1 diabetes patients showed a moderate but significant shortening of TCRB CDR3 length in all four CD4+ subsets. At VDJ recombination sites, patients with type 1 diabetes made fewer insertions and deleted more nucleotides, a pattern implying thymic rearrangement abnormalities.

The entire amount of isolated RNA was reverse transcribed using the High Capacity cDNA Reverse Transcription Kit, so the sequenced TCRB transcripts were expressed ones. Deep immunoSEQ sequencing was applied to naive, central memory and regulatory T cell samples, giving an average of around 4 million total reads per sample. Sorted cells were lysed in RLT buffer and RNA was extracted with DNase-treated RNeasy Micro or Mini kits, depending on cell number. Each cell subset was processed on its own to prevent cross-contamination, while patient and healthy donor samples were processed together. The immunoSEQ multiplex PCR was used to amplify TCRB sequences from cDNA, yielding 87-bp fragments that span the CDR3 region. The amplicons were sequenced using the Illumina HiSeq platform. The authors' analysis ran thus. PCR bias was corrected computationally using synthetic template baselines, and reads within Hamming distance 2 were collapsed, with unmergeable singletons discarded. Reads were aligned against IMGT so that V, D and J genes, CDR3 length and insertions or deletions at six rearrangement sites could be assigned. Within each subset, clonotype counts were normalized to the number of sorted cells before true diversity and Gini coefficients were calculated with the tcR R package. Repertoire sharing was quantified using the overlap coefficient calculated on TCRB nucleotide sequences. In its TCRdb copy, this immuneACCESS table keeps in-frame sequences only and misses some clones. Where compared with another copy, unresolved V genes explain less than half of these, and the others have no known cause. V, J and clone size derive from that table, while D and trimming were established from the DNA sequence. Present in this sample are roughly 150,000 clones, approximately 8.1% of which were seen just once. The ten biggest clones cover almost 0.65% of the sample.

Each donor gave one peripheral blood draw, about 110 mL on average, collected into heparinised tubes. Using a panel that included CD45RO, CCR7, CD25, CD127, CD95 and CD27, naive, central memory, regulatory and stem cell-like memory CD4+ T cells were sorted on a BD FACSAria II. Purity was above 95% for every sorted population. PBMCs were isolated immediately by Lymphoprep density gradient centrifugation and stained directly without culture. Samples were stained and sorted in pairs, with one healthy donor and one patient per experiment, so that batch effects were minimized. The CDR3 has 16 amino acids, counting the end cysteine and phenylalanine. Only the CDR3 DNA stays, 48 bases, in frame from base 1. The germline V gene encodes CDR1 LGHNA and CDR2 YNFKEQ. V drops 1 base and J drops 0 bases, leaving 11 bases in between. Concerning this clone itself: Its antigen has not been determined. The sample holds no much larger clone one base away, and base qualities are not on file.

The sequence was collected from a man aged 18-30 years in good health. Sequenced input: central memory CD4+ T cells from blood. The chain couples TRBV4-2 to TRBJ2-3; a tentative D call is TRBD2 (6 bases match). The base sequence is TGTGCCAGCAGCCAAGTGCAGCGGGTTAGCACAGATACGCAGTATTTT. Its translation is CASSQVQRVSTDTQYF.